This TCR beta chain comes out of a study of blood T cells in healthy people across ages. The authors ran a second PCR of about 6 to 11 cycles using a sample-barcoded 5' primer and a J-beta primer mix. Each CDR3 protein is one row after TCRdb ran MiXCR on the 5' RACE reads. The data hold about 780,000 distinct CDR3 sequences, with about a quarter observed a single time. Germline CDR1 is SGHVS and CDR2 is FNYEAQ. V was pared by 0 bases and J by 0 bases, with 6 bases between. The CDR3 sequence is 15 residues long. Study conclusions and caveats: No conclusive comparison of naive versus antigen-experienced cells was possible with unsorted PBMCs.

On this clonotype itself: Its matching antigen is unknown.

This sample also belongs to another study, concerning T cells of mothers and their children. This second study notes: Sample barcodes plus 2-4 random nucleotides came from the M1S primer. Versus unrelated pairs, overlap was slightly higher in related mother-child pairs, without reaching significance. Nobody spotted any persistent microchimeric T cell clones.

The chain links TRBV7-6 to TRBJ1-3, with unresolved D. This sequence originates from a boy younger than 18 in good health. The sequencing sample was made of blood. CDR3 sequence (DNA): TGTGCCAGCAGCTTAGCGCAAGGCTCTGGAAACACCATATATTTT. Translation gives CASSLAQGSGNTIYF.